A single sample gave rise to the 22 T cell receptor beta chains below, sequenced in a study of blood T cell repertoires in COVID-19. TCRdb keeps only in-frame clones here, not all; method: immunoSEQ multiplex PCR. The sample contains about 58,000 clones, about 81% of which appear only once. The sample consisted of peripheral blood. All receptors derive from a man in his sixties with COVID-19, enrolled during active disease.

The chain couples TRBV28 to TRBJ1-2; TRBD1 agrees at 8 bases. Germline CDR1 is MDHEN and CDR2 is SYDVKM. This CDR3 comprises 15 residues. The ends lost 4 bases at V and 2 bases at J; junction bases unmatched: 6. CDR3: CASSSGGQANYGYTF. The DNA of the CDR3 is TGTGCCAGCAGTTCTGGGGGACAGGCCAACTATGGCTACACCTTC.

The rearrangement links TRBV7-9 to TRBJ1-1; TRBD1 matches at 10 bases. The CDR3 covers 13 residues. CDR1 is SEHNR, CDR2 FQNEAQ, per germline (reference sequence). The ends lost 1 base at V and 10 bases at J; junction bases unmatched: 3. The CDR3 loop is CASSLDWDRGAFF. The CDR3 DNA is TGTGCCAGCAGCTTAGACTGGGACAGGGGAGCTTTCTTT.

V and J are TRBV5-1 and TRBJ2-3; 9 bases agree with TRBD1. The CDR3 runs 14 residues. The V segment lost 4 bases and the J segment 6 bases; nucleotides outside the gene matches: 6. The V gene's germline CDR1 is SGHRS and CDR2 YFSETQ. CDR3 sequence (DNA): TGCGCCAGCAGCGGGGACAGGGAGTGGGATACGCAGTATTTT. It is translated as CASSGDREWDTQYF.

This clone was detected only once. This chain uses TRBV19 with TRBJ2-3, with 10 bases lining up with TRBD2. The CDR3 runs to 16 residues. Per the germline V gene, CDR1 is LNHDA and CDR2 is SQIVND (reference sequence). The J segment lost 3 bases and the V segment lost 4 bases, leaving 7 bases of the junction unmatched. CDR3 sequence reads: CASSSASGSGTDTQYF. The CDR3 DNA is TGTGCCAGTAGTAGCGCTAGCGGGAGCGGGACAGATACGCAGTATTTT.

This clone showed up just a few times. V gene TRBV7-9 combines with J gene TRBJ2-5; no reliable D call. The CDR3 runs to 16 residues. Trimming took off 5 bases at V and 2 bases at J, with 18 bases between the two ends. CDR1 is SEHNR, CDR2 FQNEAQ, per germline (reference sequence). DNA of the CDR3: TGTGCCAGCAGCCCGCTCCCACCGGCTAGGCAAGAGACCCAGTACTTC. Its protein is CASSPLPPARQETQYF.

This rearrangement joins TRBV3-1 (or the pseudogene TRBV3-2) to TRBJ1-1; no definite D call. Trimming cost V 5 bases and J 1 base, with 8 bases left between them. The germline V gene encodes CDR1 LGHDT and CDR2 YNNKEL (reference sequence). CDR3 length equals 13 residues. CDR3 nucleotides: TGTGCCAGCAGCTTGTCACAGAACACTGAAGCTTTCTTT. Residues: CASSLSQNTEAFF.

This clone turned up a few times. This specimen includes other DNA sequences encoding the same CDR3. The chain uses TRBV11-3 and TRBJ1-2; unclear D gene. CDR3 length equals 14 residues. V shed 0 bases and J shed 3 bases, with 8 bases lying between them. Germline values: CDR1 SGHNT, CDR2 YENEEA. The CDR3, as DNA: TGTGCCAGCAGCTTAGAGGCCGGGGACTATGGCTACACCTTC. Translation: CASSLEAGDYGYTF.

V is TRBV12-3 or TRBV12-4 and J is TRBJ1-6, with 8 nucleotides matching TRBD1. The V and J ends lost 8 bases and 12 bases, in that order; junction bases with no gene match: 9. There are 13 residues in the CDR3. In DNA, the CDR3 is TGTGCCAGCGCAGGGGGCGCGGGTCTACCCCTCCACTTT. Its translation is CASAGGAGLPLHF.

The V call is TRBV6-9, the J call TRBJ1-2; possible D gene TRBD1, 5 bases. The V end was cut by 2 bases, the J end by 1 base, with 11 bases between. The CDR3 extends over 15 amino acids. Germline V lookup: CDR1 MNHGY, CDR2 SVAAGI. The chain's CDR3 is CASSYVTAGNYGYTF. Here the CDR3 DNA reads TGTGCCAGCAGTTATGTGACAGCGGGTAACTATGGCTACACCTTC.

The chain is built from TRBV2 and TRBJ2-1, with 15 positions matching TRBD2. Germline trimming cut 4 bases from V and 9 bases from J; bases unmatched to any gene: 10. From germline, CDR1 is SNHLY and CDR2 FYNNEI. There are 17 residues in the CDR3. The CDR3 here is CASSGFGLAGGPGEQFF. DNA of the CDR3: TGTGCCAGCAGTGGGTTCGGACTAGCGGGGGGGCCTGGTGAGCAGTTCTTC. Filled out from reference TRBV2 and TRBJ2-1, the complete variable domain reads EPEVTQTPSHQVTQMGQEVILRCVPISNHLYFYWYRQILGQKVEFLVSFYNNEISEKSEIFDDQFSVERPDGSNFTLKIRSTKLEDSAMYFCASSGFGLAGGPGEQFFGPGTRLTVL.

In this sample, this clone turned up once. The gene calls are TRBV4-2 and TRBJ2-1, with D tentatively TRBD1 (6 bases). In germline, CDR1 is LGHNA, CDR2 YNFKEQ. The CDR3 sequence is 13 residues long. V lost 4 bases and J lost 5, with 9 bases in between. The CDR3 sequence is CASSPQGNNEQFF. In DNA, the CDR3 is TGTGCCAGCAGCCCTCAGGGGAACAATGAGCAGTTCTTC.

The chain recombines TRBV5-4 with TRBJ1-4; 7 positions match TRBD1. V dropped 4 bases and J dropped 1; count of bases not matched to a gene: 7. CDR1 is SGHNT, CDR2 YYREEE, per germline (reference sequence). The CDR3 length is 16 residues. For the CDR3, the DNA is TGTGCCAGCAGCCCTGGGACAGAGAGAACTAATGAAAAACTGTTTTTT. Amino acid sequence: CASSPGTERTNEKLFF.

The chain is built from TRBV7-9 and TRBJ1-4, with unresolved D. Germline-derived CDR1 and CDR2 are SEHNR and FQNEAQ (reference sequence). The CDR3 covers 13 residues. Deletions cut 3 bases from V and 8 bases from J, with 10 bases between. CDR3 sequence reads: CASSFDGREKLFF. The DNA of the CDR3 is TGTGCCAGCAGCTTCGACGGGAGGGAAAAACTGTTTTTT.

This clone came up a few times. The chain uses TRBV5-6 and TRBJ1-1; a weak D match, TRBD1 (5 bases). The V and J ends lost 6 bases and 4 bases respectively, with 19 bases between them. The CDR3 extends over 15 amino acids. Per germline, CDR1 SGHDT and CDR2 YYEEEE. The CDR3 sequence: CASTSWGGGSTEAFF. The CDR3 bases are TGTGCCAGCACCTCTTGGGGCGGCGGGAGCACTGAAGCTTTCTTT.

The chain is built from TRBV6-6 and TRBJ1-1, with D unclear. The CDR3 consists of 15 residues. V was pared by 5 bases and J by 0 bases, with 13 bases between. The germline V gene encodes CDR1 MNHNY and CDR2 SVGAGI (reference sequence). The CDR3 nucleotides read TGTGCCAGCAGTCGATCCCCCGAGATGAACACTGAAGCTTTCTTT. It yields the protein CASSRSPEMNTEAFF.

The chain carries TRBV4-2 and TRBJ1-5, with TRBD1 matching 7 bases. V lost 6 bases, J lost 7 bases, and 12 bases stayed unmatched. The CDR3 runs 15 residues. Germline lookup yields CDR1 LGHNA and CDR2 YNFKEQ. CDR3 region: CASRPTLTGEQPQHF. The CDR3 DNA follows: TGTGCCAGCAGACCCACATTAACAGGGGAGCAGCCCCAGCATTTT.

The chain has TRBV6-5 and TRBJ2-7, with 10 bases that match TRBD2. The V and J ends lost 11 bases and 3 bases, in that order; junction bases with no gene match: 10. Looked up from germline, CDR1 is MNHEY and CDR2 is SVGAGI. This CDR3 region has 14 residues. CDR3 loop: CAGSGTSEIYEQYF. CDR3 coding DNA: TGTGCCGGGTCCGGGACTAGCGAGATCTACGAGCAGTACTTC.

This clone was detected once. The V gene is TRBV11-2, the J gene TRBJ2-5; 10 positions match TRBD1. The CDR3 sequence is 17 residues long. Per germline, CDR1 SGHAT and CDR2 FQNNGV. After removal of 3 bases from V and 3 bases from J, the junction contained 10 bases not matched to a gene. Here the CDR3 reads CASSFALRTGGEETQYF. The DNA of the CDR3 is TGTGCCAGCAGCTTCGCCCTGAGGACAGGGGGGGAAGAGACCCAGTACTTC.

This rearrangement joins TRBV5-1 to TRBJ2-1; D is possibly TRBD2 (5 bases). The germline gives CDR1 SGHRS, CDR2 YFSETQ. V lost 7 bases and J lost 0, with 14 bases in between. This CDR3 is 15 amino acids long. CDR3 region: CASHSGGRSYNEQFF. The CDR3 region has the DNA TGCGCCAGCCACTCGGGCGGGCGCTCCTACAATGAGCAGTTCTTC.

The J gene is TRBJ2-1, the V gene TRBV7-3; TRBD1 aligns across 9 bases. The V segment lost 1 base and the J segment 8 bases; nucleotides outside the gene matches: 9. From germline, CDR1 is SGHTA and CDR2 FQGTGA. CDR3 length: 16 residues. This chain's CDR3 is CASSLKGTGSVHEQFF. The CDR3, as DNA: TGTGCCAGCAGCTTAAAGGGGACAGGGTCGGTCCATGAGCAGTTCTTC.

This clone was counted only a few times. The genes are TRBV28 and TRBJ1-1; D is possibly TRBD1 (5 bases). Trimming removed 4 bases from V and 7 bases from J, with 19 bases in between. Germline V gene lookup returns CDR1 MDHEN and CDR2 SYDVKM. The CDR3 contains 15 residues. The CDR3 loop is CASSSIETAKYEAFF. The CDR3 bases are TGTGCCAGCAGTTCCATAGAGACAGCTAAATATGAAGCTTTCTTT.

This chain connects TRBV29-1 to TRBJ2-5; 10 bases fit TRBD2. Germline-derived CDR1 and CDR2 are SQVTM and ANQGSEA. V trimming: 3 bases; J trimming: 5 bases; junction bases outside the gene matches: 9. The CDR3 totals 15 residues. CDR3 in amino acids: CSVEASGSFGETQYF. For the CDR3, the DNA is TGCAGCGTTGAGGCTAGCGGGAGTTTTGGGGAGACCCAGTACTTC. The full variable domain, rest sourced from reference TRBV29-1 and TRBJ2-5, is SAVISQKPSRDICQRGTSLTIQCQVDSQVTMMFWYRQQPGQSLTLIATANQGSEATYESGFVIDKFPISRPNLTFSTLTVSNMSPEDSSIYLCSVEASGSFGETQYFGPGTRLLVL.